The 28 T cell receptor beta chains given below trace back to one sample, sequenced in a study of blood T cell repertoires in COVID-19. Sequenced by immunoSEQ multiplex PCR; TCRdb stores in-frame clones only, minus some. This table holds 180,000 or so clones, about 80% found once. The source material was PBMCs or T cells enriched from blood (not recorded which). The receptors come from a man aged 55 to 70 who had been exposed to COVID-19.

This rearrangement joins TRBV6-5 to TRBJ1-1, with a tentative D call TRBD1 (5 bases). CDR1 and CDR2 (germline): MNHEY, SVGAGI. V was cut by 8 bases and J by 4 bases, with 20 bases left in between. This CDR3 contains 15 residues. CDR3 sequence: CASQTGVNLGTEAFF. In nucleotides, the CDR3 is TGTGCCAGCCAAACGGGGGTTAATTTGGGCACTGAAGCTTTCTTT.

The V and J genes are TRBV12-3 or TRBV12-4 and TRBJ2-1; tentatively, D is TRBD1 (5 bases). This CDR3 comprises 13 residues. With 1 base removed from V and 7 bases from J, the gap between germline ends came to 8 bases. The CDR3, as DNA: TGTGCCAGCAGTTTAGGGACAACAAATGAGCAGTTCTTC. Its protein product is CASSLGTTNEQFF.

The chain joins TRBV7-8 to TRBJ1-5, with TRBD1 as a possible D gene (5 bases). Trimming stripped 1 base from V and 2 bases from J, with 6 bases between. The CDR3 runs 14 residues. Per germline, CDR1 SGHVS and CDR2 FQNEAQ. CDR3 bases: TGTGCCAGCAGCTTAGTAGGGGGCAATCAGCCCCAGCATTTT. It translates to CASSLVGGNQPQHF.

The CDR3 protein is CASSLVDTNTEAFF. For the CDR3, the DNA is TGTGCCAGCAGCTTAGTCGACACGAACACTGAAGCTTTCTTT. The rearrangement joins TRBV7-9 to TRBJ1-1; D gene unclear. The CDR3 sequence is 14 residues long. V dropped 1 base and J dropped 1 base, with 7 bases sitting between them. In germline, CDR1 is SEHNR, CDR2 FQNEAQ (reference sequence).

The rearrangement links TRBV29-1 to TRBJ2-2; possibly TRBD2 for D (5 bases). V was clipped by 7 bases and J by 0 bases, with 15 bases between them. Germline V gene sequence: CDR1 SQVTM, CDR2 ANQGSEA. This CDR3 has 15 residues. Here the CDR3 DNA reads TGCAGCGCCCCGGCGGGTAACGCGAACACCGGGGAGCTGTTTTTT. This translates into CSAPAGNANTGELFF.

The gene calls are TRBV19 and TRBJ2-4, with D tentatively TRBD1 (6 bases). With 6 bases removed from V and 7 bases from J, the gap between germline ends came to 19 bases. CDR1 is LNHDA and CDR2 is SQIVND in the germline V gene (reference sequence). This CDR3 is built from 15 residues. The CDR3 loop reads CASSPQGYRDNIQYF. As DNA, the CDR3 is TGTGCCAGTAGCCCCCAAGGATACAGGGATAACATTCAGTACTTC.

This rearrangement joins TRBV10-3 to TRBJ2-3; D might be TRBD2 (6 bases). Germline CDR1 is ENHRY and CDR2 is SYGVKD. V dropped 3 bases and J dropped 1 base, with 14 bases sitting between them. This CDR3 comprises 16 residues. CDR3 DNA: TGTGCCATCAGTGAAATTGCGGGAAGGGGCACAGATACGCAGTATTTT. Its translation is CAISEIAGRGTDTQYF.

CDR3 amino acids: CASSQQGANQPQHF. The CDR3 DNA sequence: TGTGCCAGCTCACAACAGGGGGCAAATCAGCCCCAGCATTTT. This chain connects TRBV18 to TRBJ1-5, with 9 bases that match TRBD1. V gave up 4 bases and J gave up 4 bases; unmatched junction bases: 2. Germline V CDR1 and CDR2: KGHSH, LQKENI. The CDR3 runs to 14 residues.

This clone was recorded a few times. The chain carries TRBV6-7 and TRBJ2-2, with D perhaps TRBD2 (6 bases). TRBV6-7 is an ORF, and what it does is uncertain. V lost 8 bases and J lost 0, with 13 bases in between. The CDR3 is 15 residues long. The CDR3 region is CASLAARPNTGELFF. The CDR3 DNA reads TGTGCCAGCTTAGCGGCAAGACCGAACACCGGGGAGCTGTTTTTT.

The chain's CDR3 is CASSLYADTQYF. CDR3 in DNA: TGCGCCAGCAGCTTGTATGCAGATACGCAGTATTTT. The chain carries TRBV5-1 and TRBJ2-3; D gene ambiguous. Germline V gene lookup returns CDR1 SGHRS and CDR2 YFSETQ. The CDR3 loop spans 12 amino acids. Trimming took 1 base from V and 4 from J, leaving 4 bases between them.

The DNA of the CDR3 is TGCAGCCATCAGGAGGGCCTCTATGGCTACACCTTC. Translating it yields CSHQEGLYGYTF. The V and J genes are TRBV29-1 and TRBJ1-2; no firm D call. The CDR3 is 12 residues long. Between the trimmed V and J ends, which lost 8 bases and 4 bases, there was a span of 14 bases. Per germline, CDR1 SQVTM and CDR2 ANQGSEA.

V is TRBV11-3 and J is TRBJ2-2; 9 bases map to TRBD1. V was pared by 4 bases and J by 4 bases, with 4 bases of the junction left unmatched. The length of the CDR3 is 15 residues. CDR1 SGHNT and CDR2 YENEEA come from the germline V gene. The CDR3 bases are TGTGCCAGCAGCTGGCGGACAGGGGCCACCGGGGAGCTGTTTTTT. The encoded protein is CASSWRTGATGELFF.

The rearrangement uses TRBV5-5 and TRBJ1-5; D gene uncertain. In germline, CDR1 is SGHKS, CDR2 YYEKEE (reference sequence). V lost 0 bases and J lost 7, with 8 bases in between. This CDR3 region has 13 residues. The CDR3 coding sequence is TGTGCCAGCAGCTTGGGCCCGGTCCAGCCCCAGCATTTT. Translation: CASSLGPVQPQHF.

V and J are TRBV7-9 and TRBJ2-3, with 11 bases matching TRBD2. The CDR3 runs to 17 residues. Germline CDR1 SEHNR, CDR2 FQNEAQ (reference sequence). V gave up 6 bases and J gave up 0 bases; unmatched junction bases: 8. The CDR3 is CASSPYRLAGSTDTQYF. The DNA for the CDR3 is TGTGCCAGCAGTCCCTATCGACTAGCGGGAAGCACAGATACGCAGTATTTT. Full variable domain (outside the CDR3, taken from reference TRBV7-9 and TRBJ2-3): DTGVSQNPRHKITKRGQNVTFRCDPISEHNRLYWYRQTLGQGPEFLTYFQNEAQLEKSRLLSDRFSAERPKGSFSTLEIQRTEQGDSAMYLCASSPYRLAGSTDTQYFGPGTRLTVL.

This clone has just a few counts. The gene calls are TRBV30 and TRBJ1-3, with TRBD1 matching over 7 bases. The CDR3 sequence is 17 residues long. CDR1 is GTSNPN, CDR2 SVGIG, per germline (reference sequence). V trimming: 3 bases; J trimming: 0 bases; junction bases outside the gene matches: 11. The chain's CDR3 is CAWRVPMGQLSGNTIYF. The CDR3 DNA follows: TGTGCCTGGAGGGTGCCGATGGGACAGCTCTCTGGAAACACCATATATTTT.

This clone was seen once. This rearrangement joins TRBV7-8 to TRBJ2-3, with 10 bases that match TRBD2. Germline CDR1 and CDR2: SGHVS and FQNEAQ. The CDR3 is 15 amino acids. Unmatched junction bases numbered 7, after V lost 4 bases and J lost 6 bases. CDR3 sequence (DNA): TGTGCCAGCAGCTCAAGGGGACTAGCGTCGGATACGCAGTATTTT. Protein: CASSSRGLASDTQYF.

The chain joins TRBV6-5 to TRBJ1-1, with 7 bases fitting TRBD1. From germline, CDR1 is MNHEY and CDR2 SVGAGI. The trim removed 5 bases at V and 1 base at J, leaving 7 bases unmatched. This CDR3 comprises 15 residues. In DNA form, the CDR3 reads TGTGCCAGCAGTCTTCGGACAGGCAGGAACACTGAAGCTTTCTTT. This sequence encodes CASSLRTGRNTEAFF.

V usage is TRBV12-3 or TRBV12-4 and J usage is TRBJ1-5; no firm D call. There are 12 residues in the CDR3. Trimming shortened V by 6 bases and J by 4 bases, and 7 bases separated the two germline ends. The CDR3 spells CASSHTNQPQHF. The CDR3 bases are TGTGCCAGCAGCCACACGAATCAGCCCCAGCATTTT.

The chain combines TRBV7-9 with TRBJ2-5; 7 bases are a match to TRBD2. CDR1 is SEHNR and CDR2 is FQNEAQ in the germline V gene (reference sequence). The CDR3 covers 15 residues. The V and J ends lost 2 bases and 1 base, in that order; junction bases with no gene match: 4. This chain's CDR3 is CASSLSGLPQETQYF. As DNA, the CDR3 is TGTGCCAGCAGCTTATCGGGACTACCCCAAGAGACCCAGTACTTC.

The count of this clone is one. The chain carries TRBV5-1 and TRBJ1-1; 7 bases fit TRBD1. Germline trimming cut 2 bases from V and 6 bases from J; bases unmatched to any gene: 7. Germline values: CDR1 SGHRS, CDR2 YFSETQ. This CDR3 region has 14 residues. In DNA form, the CDR3 reads TGCGCCAGCAGCTTAAAACAGGGGCGTCCTGAAGCTTTCTTT. Its translation: CASSLKQGRPEAFF.

This rearrangement joins TRBV6-5 to TRBJ2-7; TRBD2 is a possible D gene (6 bases). Germline V gene sequence: CDR1 MNHEY, CDR2 SVGAGI. This CDR3 has 14 amino acids. The V end was cut by 10 bases, the J end by 2 bases, with 18 bases between. CDR3 in DNA: TGTGCCACCACGGGGGACGTATTTACCTACGAGCAGTACTTC. Translation: CATTGDVFTYEQYF.

This clone occurred a few times. This chain links TRBV5-1 with TRBJ2-3; 7 nucleotides match TRBD1. The germline CDR1 and CDR2 sequences are SGHRS and YFSETQ. The CDR3 consists of 15 residues. Trimming took 5 bases from V and 2 from J; bases not matched to a gene: 8. In DNA form, the CDR3 reads TGCGCCAGCAGGGATGGACAGGTGATCACAGATACGCAGTATTTT. Its translation is CASRDGQVITDTQYF.

The chain links TRBV5-4 to TRBJ2-7; D gene ambiguous. Germline-derived CDR1 and CDR2 are SGHNT and YYREEE (reference sequence). The CDR3 length is 13 residues. V lost 2 bases and J 7 bases, leaving 13 bases between the germline ends. The CDR3 loop is CASSLELAGEQYF. DNA of the CDR3: TGTGCCAGCAGCTTAGAACTGGCAGGAGAGCAGTACTTC.

This clone was picked up many times. The J gene is TRBJ2-3, the V gene TRBV24-1; TRBD1 might be the D (6 bases). The germline V gene encodes CDR1 KGHDR and CDR2 SFDVKD. This CDR3 has 15 residues. Trimming removed 4 bases at V and 4 bases at J, with 14 bases between. The CDR3 bases are TGTGCCACCAGTGACTGGGGGACAACCGCAGATACGCAGTATTTT. It codes for CATSDWGTTADTQYF.

The chain uses TRBV5-4 and TRBJ2-7; 11 bases align to TRBD2. This CDR3 is built from 15 residues. J was trimmed by 5 bases and V by 0 bases; bases with no gene match: 4. Germline CDR1 and CDR2: SGHNT and YYREEE (reference sequence). The CDR3 DNA is TGTGCCAGCAGCTTGGGACTAGCGGGATTCGACGAGCAGTACTTC. Translated: CASSLGLAGFDEQYF.

The rearrangement joins TRBV7-3 to TRBJ2-7; TRBD2 matches 11 bases. Germline values: CDR1 SGHTA, CDR2 FQGTGA. The V gene end was trimmed by 1 base and the J gene end by 13 bases; junction bases not matched to a gene: 6. CDR3 length: 13 amino acids. The CDR3 region is CASSLSGTSGLYF. CDR3 DNA: TGTGCCAGCAGCTTAAGCGGGACTAGCGGATTATACTTC.

The chain combines TRBV5-3 with TRBJ2-6, with no clear D. TRBV5-3 is an open reading frame, and its role is uncertain. Trimming removed 4 bases from V and 0 bases from J, with 8 bases in between. The CDR3 length is 15 residues. The CDR3 loop is CARSVTASGANVLTF. The CDR3 nucleotides read TGTGCCAGAAGCGTAACAGCCTCTGGGGCCAACGTCCTGACTTTC.

This clone was detected a few times. This chain joins TRBV7-2 and TRBJ2-1, with 12 bases aligning to TRBD2. Looked up from germline, CDR1 is SGHTA and CDR2 is FQGNSA. The CDR3 has 17 residues. Trimming at V came to 1 base and at J to 5 bases, leaving 6 bases not matched to a gene. DNA for the CDR3: TGTGCCAGCAGCTTAGAGAGACTAGCGGGGGTCAACAATGAGCAGTTCTTC. This codes for CASSLERLAGVNNEQFF. The full variable domain, with the rest looked up from reference TRBV7-2 and TRBJ2-1, is GAGVSQSPSNKVTEKGKDVELRCDPISGHTALYWYRQSLGQGLEFLIYFQGNSAPDKSGLPSDRFSAERTGGSVSTLTIQRTQQEDSAVYLCASSLERLAGVNNEQFFGPGTRLTVL.